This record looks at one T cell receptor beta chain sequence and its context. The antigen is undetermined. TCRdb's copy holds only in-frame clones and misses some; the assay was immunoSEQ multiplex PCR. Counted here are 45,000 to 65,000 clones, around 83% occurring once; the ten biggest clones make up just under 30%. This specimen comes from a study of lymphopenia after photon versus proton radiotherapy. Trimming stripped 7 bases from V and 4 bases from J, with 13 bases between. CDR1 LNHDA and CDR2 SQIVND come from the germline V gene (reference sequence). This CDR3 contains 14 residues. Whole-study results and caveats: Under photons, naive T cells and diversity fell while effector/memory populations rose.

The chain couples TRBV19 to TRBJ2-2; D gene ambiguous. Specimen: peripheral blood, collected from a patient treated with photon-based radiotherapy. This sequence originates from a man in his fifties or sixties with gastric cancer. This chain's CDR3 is CASTTGVGTGELFF. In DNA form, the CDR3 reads TGTGCCAGTACCACTGGGGTCGGCACCGGGGAGCTGTTTTTT.